The 8 T cell receptor beta chains below were found in one sample sequenced in a study of blood T cell repertoires in COVID-19. Clones were read by immunoSEQ multiplex PCR, and TCRdb kept only the in-frame ones, dropping some. This sample has about 250,000 clones; roughly 80% occur once, and the top ten carry 5% to 7%. The sample was peripheral blood. The receptors shown here come from a woman aged 60 to 75 with active or convalescent COVID-19.

This rearrangement joins TRBV13 to TRBJ2-5; TRBD1 aligns across 7 bases. The CDR3 contains 18 residues. Germline CDR1 and CDR2: PRHDT and FYEKMQ (reference sequence). J was trimmed by 2 bases and V by 0 bases; bases with no gene match: 12. In DNA form, the CDR3 reads TGTGCCAGCAGCTTAGGGACAGGGTTGGGTAGTTGGCAAGAGACCCAGTACTTC. It yields the protein CASSLGTGLGSWQETQYF.

The CDR3 DNA sequence: TGTGCCACCAGGGCCGGGGACGGGGAGCTGTTTTTT. This translates into CATRAGDGELFF. The genes are TRBV24-1 and TRBJ2-2; D might be TRBD2 (5 bases). CDR1 and CDR2 from the germline V gene are KGHDR and SFDVKD. The CDR3 is made up of 12 amino acids. V was pared by 7 bases and J by 7 bases, with 9 bases between.

This chain connects TRBV30 to TRBJ2-5, with 7 bases identical to TRBD2. The CDR3 has 16 residues. J was trimmed by 4 bases and V by 4 bases; bases with no gene match: 15. Per the germline V gene, CDR1 is GTSNPN and CDR2 is SVGIG (reference sequence). CDR3 in amino acids: CAWTKPGSGMVETQYF. The CDR3 DNA reads TGTGCCTGGACCAAACCGGGAAGCGGGATGGTAGAGACCCAGTACTTC.

The gene calls are TRBV21-1 and TRBJ2-1; TRBD2, the table's D call, was not compared with the DNA. TRBV21-1 is shown as a pseudogene. The CDR3 is 16 residues long. The CDR3 nucleotides are TGTGCCAGCAGCGGAGCGGGACTAGCGGAGTACAATGAGCAGTTCTTC. It codes for CASSGAGLAEYNEQFF.

The rearrangement joins TRBV7-6 to TRBJ2-1; weak D call: TRBD2 (6 bases). CDR1 SGHVS and CDR2 FNYEAQ come from the germline V gene. The CDR3 totals 17 residues. Trimming pared 1 base from V and 2 bases from J, leaving 15 bases between. The CDR3 DNA is TGTGCCAGCAGCTTAGGGCCTAGGCGGGGAACCTACAATGAGCAGTTCTTC. It is translated as CASSLGPRRGTYNEQFF.

A few counts support this clone. This chain connects TRBV4-1 to TRBJ2-7; 7 bases align to TRBD1. Germline V lookup: CDR1 MGHRA, CDR2 YSYEKL. This CDR3 is built from 13 residues. J was trimmed by 6 bases and V by 4 bases; bases with no gene match: 6. CDR3 loop: CASSRIQGSEQYV. The CDR3 DNA is TGCGCCAGCAGCCGAATACAGGGGAGCGAGCAGTACGTC.

The V call is TRBV19, the J call TRBJ2-1; TRBD2 aligns across 10 bases. The germline gives CDR1 LNHDA, CDR2 SQIVND (reference sequence). The CDR3 covers 18 residues. Losses at the gene ends were 1 base for V and 1 base for J; bases not matched to a gene: 7. The CDR3 DNA reads as TGTGCCAGTAGTATAGGCCCTCGACTAGCGGGTTCCTACAATGAGCAGTTCTTC. This gives the protein CASSIGPRLAGSYNEQFF.

This chain links TRBV27 with TRBJ1-5; D may be TRBD1 (5 bases). The CDR3 length is 14 residues. The germline V gene encodes CDR1 MNHEY and CDR2 SMNVEV (reference sequence). V was pared by 5 bases and J by 1 base, with 9 bases between. The CDR3, as DNA: TGTGCCAGCAGTATCGGGGGGAGCAATCAGCCCCAGCATTTT. Its translation: CASSIGGSNQPQHF.